The entry below gives a single T cell receptor beta chain sequence along with its context. The CDR3 covers 14 residues. The germline V gene encodes CDR1 SQVTM and CDR2 ANQGSEA. The ends lost 7 bases at V and 3 bases at J; junction bases unmatched: 8. This table comes from immunoSEQ multiplex PCR, and its TCRdb copy is limited to in-frame clones, with some not included. Here the sample spans roughly 150,000 clones, about 90% being singletons. This sample was taken from a study of T cell responses to AZD1222 COVID-19 vaccine. The sample consisted of peripheral blood, taken 28 days after the second AZD1222 dose. The V gene is TRBV29-1, the J gene TRBJ2-2, with 7 bases that match TRBD1. The TCR comes from an adult who received the AZD1222 COVID-19 vaccine. CDR3: CSAFTGAHTGELFF. CDR3 coding DNA: TGCAGCGCTTTCACAGGGGCGCACACCGGGGAGCTGTTTTTT.